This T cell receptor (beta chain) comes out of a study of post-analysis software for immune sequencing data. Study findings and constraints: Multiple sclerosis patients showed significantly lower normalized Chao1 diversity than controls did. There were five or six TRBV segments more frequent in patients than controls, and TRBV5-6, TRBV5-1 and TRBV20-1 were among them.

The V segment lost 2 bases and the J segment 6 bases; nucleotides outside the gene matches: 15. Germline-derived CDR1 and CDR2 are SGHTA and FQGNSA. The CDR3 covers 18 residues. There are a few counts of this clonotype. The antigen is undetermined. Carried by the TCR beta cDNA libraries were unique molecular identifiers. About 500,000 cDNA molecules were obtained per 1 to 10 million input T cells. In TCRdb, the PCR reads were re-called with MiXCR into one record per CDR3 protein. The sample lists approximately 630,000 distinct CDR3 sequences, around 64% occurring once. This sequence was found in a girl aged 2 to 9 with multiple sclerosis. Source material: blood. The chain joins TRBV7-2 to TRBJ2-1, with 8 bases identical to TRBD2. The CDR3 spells CASSLFLPSGGHLNEQFF. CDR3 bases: TGTGCCAGCAGCTTATTCCTCCCCAGCGGGGGCCACCTCAATGAGCAGTTCTTC. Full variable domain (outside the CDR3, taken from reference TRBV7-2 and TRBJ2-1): GAGVSQSPSNKVTEKGKDVELRCDPISGHTALYWYRQSLGQGLEFLIYFQGNSAPDKSGLPSDRFSAERTGGSVSTLTIQRTQQEDSAVYLCASSLFLPSGGHLNEQFFGPGTRLTVL.